This T cell receptor (beta chain) was observed in a study of early T cells in non-severe SARS-CoV-2 infection. Across the study: Bulk RNA from unsorted whole blood was sequenced; chains were unpaired.

This clonotype showed up just a few times. No antigen is known for it. The germline V gene encodes CDR1 MNHNS and CDR2 SASEGT. The germline V and J ends were trimmed by 4 bases and 1 base, with 8 bases remaining between them. This CDR3 comprises 14 residues. Study-wide results and limits: VDJdb matching skewed toward anti-spike CD8 responses, missing private and CD4 specificities.

TCRdb processed the 5' RACE reads anew with MiXCR; each CDR3 protein has one entry. Among roughly 70,000 distinct CDR3 sequences listed, less than 15% were seen once. The sequence derives from an adult who was a healthcare worker with PCR-confirmed SARS-CoV-2 infection or an uninfected control (not recorded which). The gene calls are TRBV6-1 and TRBJ2-1; D remains unclear. Sequenced material: whole blood. In DNA form, the CDR3 reads TGTGCCAGCAGTGTGGGTAATTCCTACAATGAGCAGTTCTTC. Its protein product is CASSVGNSYNEQFF.